This TCR beta chain was captured in a study of blood T cell repertoires in COVID-19. Sequenced by immunoSEQ multiplex PCR; TCRdb stores in-frame clones only, minus some. The repertoire holds 250,000 to 300,000 clones, with around nine tenths as singletons. A Seattle source enrolled patients during active infection and followed them longitudinally. Looked up from germline, CDR1 is LNHDA and CDR2 is SQIVND (reference sequence). The V segment lost 8 bases and the J segment 5 bases; nucleotides outside the gene matches: 7. The CDR3 extends over 15 amino acids. This clonotype was obtained from a woman in her twenties or thirties with COVID-19, enrolled during active disease. Sequencing input: peripheral blood. The V and J genes are TRBV19 and TRBJ2-2, with 11 bases fitting TRBD2. CDR3 sequence: CASDQGLAVTGELFF. In DNA form, the CDR3 reads TGTGCCAGTGATCAGGGACTAGCGGTTACCGGGGAGCTGTTTTTT.